Listed below are T cell receptor beta chains from one sample, sequenced in a study of neoadjuvant anti-PD-1 for oral cavity cancer. The protocol was immunoSEQ multiplex PCR, while the TCRdb copy is restricted to in-frame clones and leaves out a portion. The table includes roughly 14,000 clones, 70% to 80% detected once. Sample: PBMCs, taken before nivolumab (anti-PD-1) treatment. Every receptor here comes from a person aged 35 to 85 with oral cavity squamous cell carcinoma. Both conserved end residues are trimmed from each CDR3.

>TRBJ2-1|TRBV2
ASTTTSWSYNEQF
>TRBJ2-6|TRBV19
ASTPGPGAYSGANVLT
>TRBJ1-2|TRBV2
ASSERVETGAHGYT
>TRBJ1-1|TRBV6-5
ASSRLEGGNTEAF
>TRBJ1-2|TRBV19
ASRYPGGRKDGYT
>TRBJ1-1|TRBV28
ASSFGQGTEAF
>TRBJ1-3|TRBV10-2
ASSEPGRGNTIY
>TRBJ1-1|TRBV6-5
ASSYGGATEAF
>TRBJ2-3|TRBV5-1
ASSFGEGGADTQY
>TRBJ2-7|TRBV5-1
ASSLGYEQY
>TRBJ2-4|TRBV28
ASSLGGPLAKNIQY
>TRBJ1-1|TRBV6-1
ASIYLGRDTEAF
>TRBJ2-7|TRBV6-1
ASSEGGQLVIYEQY
>TRBJ2-7|TRBV6-5
ASSWGGNTGGEQY
>TRBJ1-6|TRBV9
ASSPRQGQNSPLH
>TRBJ2-1|TRBV14
ASSPTAGSGNEQF
>TRBJ2-2|TRBV5-4
ASSPRTGGTGELF
>TRBJ1-1|TRBV5-1
ATQEGTGLSNTEAF
>TRBJ2-1|TRBV29-1
SVERPLAGGPLYNEQF
>TRBJ1-5|TRBV5-5
ASSRQGMWQPQH
>TRBJ2-1|TRBV19
ASSIPLTGTLNEQF
>TRBJ2-2|TRBV7-6
ASSLQATGELF
>TRBJ1-1|TRBV9
ASSPRGGLVEAF
>TRBJ2-5|TRBV5-5
ASSVDAAGKRGGTQY
>TRBJ2-5|TRBV7-2
ASSYYREAETQY
>TRBJ1-1|TRBV11-1
ASSLPLTTGARTEAF
>TRBJ1-4|TRBV11-2
ASSRGGTRSNEKLF
>TRBJ2-2|TRBV10-1
ASSESTGATGELF
>TRBJ2-1|TRBV11-3
ASSFGLAGGKYNEQF
>TRBJ1-1|TRBV6-6
ASGRTGETEAF
>TRBJ2-5|TRBV11-2
ASSSEPLKTQY
>TRBJ2-1|TRBV6-1
ASSASGFLRGSSYNEQF
>TRBJ2-4|TRBV25-1
ASSEGQGLAKNIQY
>TRBJ1-1|TRBV7-2
ASSRDSAAREAF
>TRBJ2-1|TRBV29-1
SVSLQGSSYNEQF
>TRBJ1-4|TRBV4-2
ASSQVPVGEKLF
>TRBJ2-7|TRBV6-1
ASKLLATTYEQY
>TRBJ2-3|TRBV7-9
ASSLNTQY
>TRBJ1-1|TRBV7-9
ASTMTGNTEAF
>TRBJ2-3|TRBV7-9
ASSLRGGRVTQY
>TRBJ1-2|TRBV7-9
ASSLSGGNGYT
>TRBJ1-2|TRBV4-1
ASSLGQGNYGYT
>TRBJ2-5|TRBV7-8
ASSSGLAGGETQY
>TRBJ2-3|TRBV11-2
ASSSRTTSTDTQY
>TRBJ2-2|TRBV6-5
ASRKLDRGTGELF
>TRBJ2-1|TRBV6-1
ASSGPGQSSYNEQF
>TRBJ1-6|TRBV28
ASTRTGGDSPLH
>TRBJ2-7|TRBV7-8
ASSLTSYEQY
>TRBJ1-1|TRBV7-9
ASSDPRLNTEAF
>TRBJ1-2|TRBV7-9
ASSSGGDYGYT
>TRBJ1-1|TRBV13
ASSSPGGEDTEAF
>TRBJ1-2|TRBV14
ASSLGQGGGYT